This T cell receptor (beta chain) was identified in a study of blood T cell repertoires in COVID-19. As for the study in general: Samples taken during acute and convalescent COVID-19 were collected in the United States, Italy and Spain. From T cells, B-cell-depleted T cells, or PBMCs came the material, which was cDNA or gDNA.

Original handling: Estimation of nucleated cell counts relied on the amplification of reference gene primers. This table comes from immunoSEQ multiplex PCR, and its TCRdb copy is limited to in-frame clones, with some not included. That table is the source of V, J and clone size, and D and trimming were worked out from the DNA. The profile shows about 240,000 clones, approximately 85% of them singletons. The CDR3 runs to 15 residues. In germline, CDR1 is LGHDT, CDR2 YNNKEL (reference sequence). J gave up 4 bases and V 4 bases, and 7 bases lay outside the gene matches. The source material was peripheral blood. V usage is TRBV3-1 (or the pseudogene TRBV3-2) and J usage is TRBJ1-5; 7 bases are shared with TRBD1. The TCR sequence derives from a woman in her 70s with acute or convalescent COVID-19. CDR3 DNA: TGTGCCAGCAGCCTGGGCCAGGGGGAAAATCAGCCCCAGCATTTT. Translated, it gives CASSLGQGENQPQHF.